Listed below are T cell receptor beta chains from one sample, sequenced in a study of T cell changes during pregnancy in multiple sclerosis. Assay: immunoSEQ multiplex PCR; the TCRdb copy retains only in-frame clones and omits some. The sample comprises about 49,000 clones, 85% to 95% of which are singletons, and 0.8% to 1% rests with the top ten. Material: peripheral blood, obtained after pregnancy. The receptors here all came from a female donor with multiple sclerosis, enrolled in a pregnancy study. Both conserved end residues are part of each CDR3.

v_gene,j_gene,CDR3aa
TRBV7-9,TRBJ1-1,CASRPTGEKEAFF
TRBV18,TRBJ2-5,CASSPLVGTETQYF
TRBV6-4,TRBJ2-7,CASSEGVGTGANEQYF
TRBV6-1,TRBJ2-1,CASRELGLATEQFF
TRBV7-3,TRBJ1-2,CASSIDRENYGYTF
TRBV5-4,TRBJ1-4,CASSSGGTNEKLFF
TRBV7-2,TRBJ2-4,CASSLPEGSLNIQYF
TRBV5-1,TRBJ2-1,CASSWTSGGEFVGNEQFF
TRBV9,TRBJ1-1,CASSIGTGWNTEAFF
TRBV7-9,TRBJ1-1,CASSQRQGTEAFF
TRBV4-2,TRBJ2-3,CASSQASGSTDTQYF
TRBV6-1,TRBJ1-2,CASSPRTGEDYGYTF
TRBV11-2,TRBJ2-7,CASSLIVTYSFFEQYF
TRBV7-9,TRBJ1-1,CASSLRFTEAFF
TRBV6-4,TRBJ2-3,CASSEASGGAPDTQYF
TRBV6-5,TRBJ1-1,CASRAPLGRAFEAFF